This paragraph reports one T cell receptor (beta chain). These data originate in a study of blood T cell repertoires in COVID-19. Study-wide context: Italy, Spain and the United States were the sources of the convalescent and acute COVID-19 samples. Nucleic acid was either cDNA or gDNA, and it came from T cells, B-cell-depleted T cells, or PBMCs.

Study processing details: Cell counts per sample came from amplifying reference gene primers. Sequenced by immunoSEQ multiplex PCR; TCRdb stores in-frame clones only, minus some. The V and J calls and the clone size are those of that table, but D and trimming were determined from the DNA. This table has about 240,000 clones, about 86% appearing once. Germline V gives CDR1 SGDLS, CDR2 YYNGEE. This CDR3 has 16 residues. Unmatched junction bases numbered 10, after V lost 4 bases and J lost 10 bases. The chain carries TRBV9 and TRBJ2-1, with 14 positions matching TRBD2. The sample was peripheral blood. This TCR derives from a man aged 55 to 70 with acute or convalescent COVID-19. Here the CDR3 DNA reads TGTGCCAGCAGCCCCCCTGGACTAGCGGGAGGACGCGAGCAGTTCTTC. This sequence encodes CASSPPGLAGGREQFF.